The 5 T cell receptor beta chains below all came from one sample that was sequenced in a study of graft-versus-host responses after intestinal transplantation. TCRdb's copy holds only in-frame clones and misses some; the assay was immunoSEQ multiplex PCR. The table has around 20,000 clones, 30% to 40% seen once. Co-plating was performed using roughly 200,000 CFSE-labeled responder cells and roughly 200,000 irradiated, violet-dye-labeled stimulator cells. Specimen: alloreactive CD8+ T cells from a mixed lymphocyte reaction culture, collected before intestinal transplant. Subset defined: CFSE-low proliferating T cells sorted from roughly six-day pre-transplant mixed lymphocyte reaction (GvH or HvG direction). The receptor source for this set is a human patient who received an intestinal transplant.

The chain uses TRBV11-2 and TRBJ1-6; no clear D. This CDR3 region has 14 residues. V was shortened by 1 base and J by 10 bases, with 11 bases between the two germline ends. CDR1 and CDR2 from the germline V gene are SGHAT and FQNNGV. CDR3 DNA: TGTGCCAGCAGCTTAGGGGTGGATGGGTCACCCCTCCACTTT. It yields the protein CASSLGVDGSPLHF.

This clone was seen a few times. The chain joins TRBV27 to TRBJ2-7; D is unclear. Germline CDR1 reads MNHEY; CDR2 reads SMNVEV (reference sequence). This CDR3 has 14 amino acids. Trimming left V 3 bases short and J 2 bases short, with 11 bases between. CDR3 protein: CASSFTGPAYEQYF. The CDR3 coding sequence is TGTGCCAGCAGTTTTACCGGCCCGGCCTACGAGCAGTACTTC.

CDR3 loop: CASSQGGTEVETQYF. CDR3 DNA sequence: TGCGCCAGCAGCCAAGGGGGGACAGAAGTCGAGACCCAGTACTTC. This chain links TRBV4-1 with TRBJ2-5; 7 bases match TRBD1. The germline gives CDR1 MGHRA, CDR2 YSYEKL. V gave up 1 base and J gave up 5 bases; unmatched junction bases: 7. CDR3 length equals 15 residues.

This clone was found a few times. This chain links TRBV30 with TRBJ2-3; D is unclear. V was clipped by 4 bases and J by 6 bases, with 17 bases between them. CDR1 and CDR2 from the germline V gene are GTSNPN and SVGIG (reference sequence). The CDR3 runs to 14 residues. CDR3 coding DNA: TGTGCCTGGACCAGACGGCTCCCTACCGATACGCAGTATTTT. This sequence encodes CAWTRRLPTDTQYF.

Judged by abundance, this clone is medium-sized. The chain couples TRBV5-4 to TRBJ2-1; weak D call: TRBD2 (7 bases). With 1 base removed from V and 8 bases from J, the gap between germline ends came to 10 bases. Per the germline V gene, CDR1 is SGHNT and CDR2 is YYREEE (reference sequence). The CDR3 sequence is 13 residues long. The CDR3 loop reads CASSLWGGHEQFF. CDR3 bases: TGTGCCAGCAGCTTGTGGGGGGGGCATGAGCAGTTCTTC.